This is a list of T cell receptor beta chains from one sample in a study of identical twins. TCRdb re-called the 5' RACE reads with MiXCR, one entry per CDR3 protein. The sample contains about 480,000 distinct CDR3 sequences, 13% to 15% of which appear only once. This sample was also put to use in a study of yellow fever vaccine responses in identical twins.

Source material: CD4+ T cells sorted from blood. The receptors come from a woman aged 18-30 years in good health. The CDR3 runs from the conserved cysteine through the conserved F or W.

>TRBV11-2
CASSLDGGEDTQYF
>TRBV7-2
CASSLGIRQGTYEQYF
>TRBV27
CASSFGHKRGTDTQYF
>TRBV18
CASSPLTSGDTYEQYF
>TRBV12-3/TRBV12-4
CASSLVLGELFF
>TRBV6-5
CASSHGQGAKYEQYF
>TRBV20-1
CSARRVVTGELFF
>TRBV25-1
CASSELAAAQYNEQFF
>TRBV5-1
CASKKGQDVPYEQYF
>TRBV12-3/TRBV12-4
CASSQTGGAGQPQHF
>TRBV27
CATARRTGSSTDTQYF
>TRBV3-1
CASSQRGQTNGYTF
>TRBV19
CASSTQRAGTEAFF
>TRBV5-1
CASSLAGGNMNTEAFF
>TRBV5-1
CASSLQGRAFF
>TRBV10-3
CAIRRTGPYTGELFF
>TRBV11-1
CASSLGLAGTVGQETQYF
>TRBV20-1
CSASPGQGQEVSTDTQYF
>TRBV11-2
CASSFSTGRSEKLFF
>TRBV20-1
CCARDSGRLSNQPQHF
>TRBV30
CAWSVKRGPLHF
>TRBV29-1
CSAVLSGGTQYF
>TRBV3-1
CASSQRRPAENIQYF
>TRBV25-1
CASSESVPRTQYF
>TRBV7-8
CATNPNGLAENEQFF
>TRBV5-1
CASSTLAGEGTDTQYF
>TRBV7-2
CASSPVWSSAQETQYF
>TRBV7-2
CASSFYRGLYNEQFF
>TRBV5-5
CASSLSTGTAKNIQYF
>TRBV10-3
CAISERRGHNYGYTF
>TRBV5-1
CASSSWLGGGADTQYF
>TRBV11-2
CASSFRSLQETQYF
>TRBV11-3
CASSLDQGAGDTQYF
>TRBV27
CASRRAGVSGELFF
>TRBV18
CASWSLRFDQYF
>TRBV4-2
CASRNHFSETQYF
>TRBV5-1
CASSQGDRGRRTEAFF
>TRBV29-1
CSVGKGEETQYF
>TRBV29-1
CSVEMGWGLSF
>TRBV4-2
CASSQVQSTGELFF
>TRBV6-2/TRBV6-3
CASSPLAGRSTGELFF
>TRBV5-1
CASSSRSSGTGELFF
>TRBV28
CASSRGVMLYNEQFF
>TRBV5-1
CASSSGTSGTNTGELFF
>TRBV14
CASSRGQKTSATNEKLFF
>TRBV6-1
CASSSTGSRQQFF
>TRBV4-3
CASSQDTVGVRGEQFF
>TRBV5-1
CASSLVPGDYEQYF
>TRBV18
CASSPPGPRTYEQYF
>TRBV7-9
CASTISGTLYEQYF
>TRBV5-1
CASLGAEETQYF